A single sample gave rise to the 17 T cell receptor beta chains below, sequenced in a study of vaccination effects on CD4 cells after COVID-19. For these receptors, no antigen is known. Sequenced by immunoSEQ multiplex PCR; TCRdb stores in-frame clones only, minus some. There are tens of thousands of clones in the sample; around four fifths occur only once, and approximately 0.9% lies in the top ten. Antigen-specific CD4+ T cell clonotypes were called by their expansion after viral peptide-pool culture in ViraFEST. Subsequent to a culture period of under 11 days, CD4+ T cells were isolated. The vaccine given was either BNT162b2 or mRNA-1273, in two doses. The sequencing here drew on CD4+ T cells from PBMCs cultured with HCoV-OC43 spike peptides, taken after COVID-19 vaccination. Subset here: HCoV-OC43 spike overlapping peptide pool stimulation. The source is a human donor who received a COVID-19 vaccine.

The chain links TRBV7-2 to TRBJ1-5; 9 nucleotides agree with TRBD1. Germline loops: CDR1 SGHTA, CDR2 FQGNSA. The CDR3 covers 15 residues. Trimming took 4 bases from V and 6 from J; bases not matched to a gene: 7. Here the CDR3 reads CASSYQGQGGQPQHF. The CDR3 DNA reads TGTGCCAGCAGCTACCAGGGACAGGGAGGTCAGCCCCAGCATTTT.

The rearrangement uses TRBV3-1 (or the pseudogene TRBV3-2) and TRBJ2-1; 8 bases are a match to TRBD2. Germline loops: CDR1 LGHDT, CDR2 YNNKEL (reference sequence). The CDR3 runs 14 residues. Trimming removed 4 bases from V and 9 bases from J; junction bases left unmatched: 8. CDR3 protein: CASSLSMAGGEQFF. DNA for the CDR3: TGTGCCAGCAGCCTTAGTATGGCGGGAGGTGAGCAGTTCTTC.

The V and J genes are TRBV7-9 and TRBJ1-3; D gene unclear. The ends were cut back, 1 base at V and 6 bases at J, with 7 bases in the middle. This CDR3 is built from 13 residues. CDR1 is SEHNR, CDR2 FQNEAQ, per germline (reference sequence). CDR3 DNA sequence: TGTGCCAGCAGCTTAGGGGCTTCAAACACCATATATTTT. It yields the protein CASSLGASNTIYF. The full variable domain, completed using reference TRBV7-9 and TRBJ1-3, is DTGVSQNPRHKITKRGQNVTFRCDPISEHNRLYWYRQTLGQGPEFLTYFQNEAQLEKSRLLSDRFSAERPKGSFSTLEIQRTEQGDSAMYLCASSLGASNTIYFGEGSWLTVV.

The rearrangement joins TRBV24-1 to TRBJ2-1; TRBD1 agrees at 7 bases. The CDR3 has 15 amino acids. Germline CDR1 and CDR2: KGHDR and SFDVKD. The J segment lost 6 bases and the V segment lost 3 bases, leaving 7 bases of the junction unmatched. The CDR3 nucleotides are TGTGCCACCAGTGATGCCGGGACAGTATTCAATGAGCAGTTCTTC. It codes for CATSDAGTVFNEQFF.

The chain has TRBV10-1 and TRBJ2-3; D is unresolved. The CDR3 extends over 14 amino acids. Trimming removed 3 bases from V and 6 bases from J, with 13 bases in between. Germline-derived CDR1 and CDR2 are WNHNN and SYGVQD (reference sequence). The CDR3 nucleotides are TGCGCCAGCAGTGAAATTGATCCTCGGGATACGCAGTATTTT. It specifies CASSEIDPRDTQYF.

V is TRBV2 and J is TRBJ2-1; 14 positions match TRBD2. V shed 5 bases, J shed 0 bases, and the junction held 9 bases outside the gene matches. Looked up from germline, CDR1 is SNHLY and CDR2 is FYNNEI. The CDR3 contains 19 residues. The CDR3 here is CASSFPGTSGGSSYNEQFF. CDR3 bases: TGTGCCAGCAGTTTTCCCGGGACTAGCGGGGGAAGCTCCTACAATGAGCAGTTCTTC.

The rearrangement uses TRBV19 and TRBJ1-1, with a weak D call TRBD1 (6 bases). This CDR3 is built from 13 residues. Germline V lookup: CDR1 LNHDA, CDR2 SQIVND (reference sequence). Trimming removed 1 base at V and 6 bases at J, with 9 bases between. The DNA of the CDR3 is TGTGCCAGTAGTATAGTCAGGGGTGCTGAAGCTTTCTTT. Protein: CASSIVRGAEAFF.

This clone was seen more than once but under ten times. This chain connects TRBV19 to TRBJ2-6; the D gene is possibly TRBD1 (6 bases). V was pared by 6 bases and J by 0 bases, with 15 bases between. CDR3 length: 17 amino acids. The germline gives CDR1 LNHDA, CDR2 SQIVND (reference sequence). In DNA form, the CDR3 reads TGTGCCAGTAGAAACCCTTCAGGGGCCTCTGGGGCCAACGTCCTGACTTTC. As protein: CASRNPSGASGANVLTF.

The rearrangement links TRBV9 to TRBJ1-2; a weak D match, TRBD1 (5 bases). From germline, CDR1 is SGDLS and CDR2 YYNGEE. CDR3 length: 14 amino acids. Trimming removed 4 bases at V and 8 bases at J, with 18 bases between. The CDR3 DNA follows: TGTGCCAGCAGCCTGGACGCCGGACAATGGGGCTACACCTTC. This sequence encodes CASSLDAGQWGYTF.

This clone occurred a few times. This rearrangement joins TRBV2 to TRBJ2-2, with TRBD1 matching over 8 bases. The CDR3 is made up of 14 amino acids. Unmatched junction bases numbered 4, after V lost 5 bases and J lost 5 bases. The germline V gene has CDR1 SNHLY and CDR2 FYNNEI. This CDR3 reads CASSLDRATGELFF. In DNA form, the CDR3 reads TGTGCCAGCAGTCTGGACAGGGCAACCGGGGAGCTGTTTTTT.

This clone has just one count. This sample includes further DNA sequences coding for the same CDR3. The rearrangement links TRBV6-5 to TRBJ2-7, with TRBD2 as a possible D gene (7 bases). CDR3 length equals 12 residues. Germline values: CDR1 MNHEY, CDR2 SVGAGI. Trimming removed 8 bases at V and 7 bases at J, with 15 bases between. The CDR3 DNA reads as TGTGCCAGCGGGGAGGGGGTAGGAGAGCAGTACGTC. It specifies CASGEGVGEQYV.

This clone appeared a few times. V usage is TRBV27 and J usage is TRBJ1-6; D is ambiguous. The V and J ends lost 5 bases and 0 bases respectively, with 14 bases between them. CDR3 length: 17 residues. CDR1 is MNHEY and CDR2 is SMNVEV in the germline V gene (reference sequence). CDR3 residues: CASSLKIGSSYNSPLHF. CDR3 sequence (DNA): TGTGCCAGCAGTCTCAAGATTGGTAGCTCCTATAATTCACCCCTCCACTTT.

The chain carries TRBV7-2 and TRBJ2-1; perhaps TRBD1 as D (6 bases). Germline V gives CDR1 SGHTA, CDR2 FQGNSA. V gave up 3 bases and J gave up 3 bases, with 12 bases separating them. The CDR3 is made up of 15 amino acids. CDR3 nucleotide sequence: TGTGCCAGCAGCTTGCCTGGCAGGGGCTACAATGAGCAGTTCTTC. It translates to CASSLPGRGYNEQFF.

The chain employs TRBV6-1 and TRBJ2-7; the D gene is possibly TRBD2 (5 bases). Trimming removed 2 bases at V and 7 bases at J, with 6 bases between. The CDR3 has 11 residues. The germline V gene encodes CDR1 MNHNS and CDR2 SASEGT. The CDR3 loop reads CASSEWEEQYV. CDR3 DNA sequence: TGTGCCAGCAGTGAATGGGAGGAGCAGTACGTC.

This clone occurred a few times. J is TRBJ2-1 and V is TRBV29-1; D may be TRBD1 (6 bases). V lost 6 bases and J 9 bases, leaving 12 bases between the germline ends. Germline values: CDR1 SQVTM, CDR2 ANQGSEA. The CDR3 has 11 residues. The CDR3 loop is CSVQGIGEQFF. For the CDR3, the DNA is TGCAGCGTCCAGGGGATCGGTGAGCAGTTCTTC.

The CDR3 loop is CASSQAKTGGAETDTQYF. The DNA for the CDR3 is TGCGCCAGCAGCCAAGCTAAAACGGGGGGGGCTGAGACAGATACGCAGTATTTT. The V and J genes are TRBV4-1 and TRBJ2-3; 8 positions agree with TRBD2. Germline assignment: CDR1 MGHRA and CDR2 YSYEKL. After removal of 1 base from V and 3 bases from J, the junction contained 12 bases not matched to a gene. The CDR3 loop spans 18 amino acids.

CDR3 region: CASSPGTSGANTGELFF. The CDR3 DNA sequence: TGTGCCAGCAGCCCGGGGACTAGCGGGGCGAACACCGGGGAGCTGTTTTTT. The rearrangement links TRBV9 to TRBJ2-2; 13 bases align to TRBD2. CDR1 is SGDLS and CDR2 is YYNGEE in the germline V gene. J gave up 0 bases and V 4 bases, and 3 bases lay outside the gene matches. CDR3 length: 17 amino acids.